The entry below describes one T cell receptor beta chain. Some clones are missing from TCRdb's copy, which holds only in-frame ones; the method was immunoSEQ multiplex PCR. The sample carries 850,000 to 1,100,000 clones, around three quarters recorded once. This sample stems from a study of shared clonotypes between healthy human individuals. Sequencing input: memory CD4+ T cells from PBMCs. Sample subset: CD45RA-negative fraction. The sequence came from a man between 18 and 35 years old in good health. Some clones in this sample may be carry-over from other donors' samples.

The CDR3 loop reads CASSRYPGGFSGNTIYF. The CDR3 DNA is TGTGCCAGCAGCCGGTACCCAGGGGGGTTCTCTGGAAACACCATATATTTT. The chain couples TRBV14 to TRBJ1-3; 7 bases are a match to TRBD1. Germline-derived CDR1 and CDR2 are SGHDN and FVKESK. The CDR3 extends over 17 amino acids. The V gene end was trimmed by 4 bases and the J gene end by 0 bases; junction bases not matched to a gene: 9.